This paragraph covers one TCR beta chain sequence. What it binds is unknown. This sample is part of a study of T cell repertoires in cytomegalovirus infection. The wider study: Shared public TCR beta signatures pointed to both CMV infection and a matching HLA type.

Germline V gene data show CDR1 as MNHEY and CDR2 as SMNVEV (reference sequence). This CDR3 spans 14 amino acids. V was shortened by 5 bases and J by 4 bases, with 13 bases between the two germline ends. In TCRdb, the reads were re-called with MiXCR into one record per CDR3 protein. The sample lists about 920,000 distinct CDR3 sequences; approximately 30% were seen once. Sequenced material: cultured CD8+ T cells from PBMCs, taken from culture after CMV antigen stimulation. The chain joins TRBV27 to TRBJ2-3, with D perhaps matching TRBD2 (6 bases). This TCR was recovered from a human donor in good health (CMV status not recorded). Some clones in this sample may be carry-over from other donors' samples. In DNA form, the CDR3 reads TGTGCCAGCAGTAACCATTGGGAGGCAGATACGCAGTATTTT. Translating gives CASSNHWEADTQYF.